This T cell receptor (beta chain) emerged from a study of naive and memory T cell subsets. Notes on the study in general: A few larger clonotypes appeared in naive repertoires, especially CD8, possibly memory cells re-expressing CD45RA.

V was pared by 1 base and J by 3 bases, with 10 bases between. CDR1 is MGHDK, CDR2 SYGVNS, per germline. The CDR3 is 15 amino acids. This clonotype has just a few counts. The antigen remains unidentified. The beta constant-region primer was an equimolar mix of two oligonucleotides covering TRBC1 and TRBC2. Four rounds of PCR amplified the ligated cDNA using nested alpha and beta constant-region primers plus SP2. TCRdb reanalysed the UMI-ligation and nested PCR reads using MiXCR and keeps one entry per CDR3 protein. The data hold about 99,000 distinct CDR3 sequences, with roughly 15% observed a single time.

Sequenced sample: naive CD8+ T cells from blood. V usage is TRBV25-1 and J usage is TRBJ2-1; D is undetermined. The TCR originated in a human donor in good health. CDR3 residues: CASSELVGIYNEQFF. DNA for the CDR3: TGTGCCAGCAGTGAATTGGTAGGGATCTACAATGAGCAGTTCTTC.